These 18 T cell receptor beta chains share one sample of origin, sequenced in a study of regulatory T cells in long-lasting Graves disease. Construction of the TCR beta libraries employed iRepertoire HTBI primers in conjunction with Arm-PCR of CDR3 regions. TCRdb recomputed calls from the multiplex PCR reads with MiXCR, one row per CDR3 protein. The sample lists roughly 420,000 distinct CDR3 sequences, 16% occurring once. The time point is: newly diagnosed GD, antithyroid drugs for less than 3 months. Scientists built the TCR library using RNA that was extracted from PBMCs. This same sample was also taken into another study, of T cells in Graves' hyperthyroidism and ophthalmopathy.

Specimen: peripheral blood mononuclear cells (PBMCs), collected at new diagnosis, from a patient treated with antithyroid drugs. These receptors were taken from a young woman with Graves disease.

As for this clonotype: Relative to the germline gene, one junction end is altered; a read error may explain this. CDR3 sequence: CASSGGQVQETQYF. The CDR3 DNA reads as TGTGCCAGTAGTGGGGGACAGGTACAAGAGACCCAGTACTTC. The rearrangement uses TRBV5-1 and TRBJ2-5; TRBD1 matches 8 bases. Germline V CDR1 and CDR2: SGHRS, YFSETQ. The CDR3 extends over 14 amino acids.

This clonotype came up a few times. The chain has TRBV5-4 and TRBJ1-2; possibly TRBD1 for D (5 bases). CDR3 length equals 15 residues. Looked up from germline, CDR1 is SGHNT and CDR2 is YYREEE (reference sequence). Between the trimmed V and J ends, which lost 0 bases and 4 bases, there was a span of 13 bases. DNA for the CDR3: TGTGCCAGCAGCTTGGAAGGGGCTAGTGTCTATGGCTACACCTTC. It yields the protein CASSLEGASVYGYTF.

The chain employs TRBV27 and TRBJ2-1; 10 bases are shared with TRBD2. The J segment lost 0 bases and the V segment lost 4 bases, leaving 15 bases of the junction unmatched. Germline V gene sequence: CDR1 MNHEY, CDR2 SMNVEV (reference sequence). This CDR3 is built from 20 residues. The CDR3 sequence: CASSSFGGSGRRSSYNEQFF. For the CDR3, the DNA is TGTGCCAGCAGTTCCTTTGGGGGTAGCGGGAGGAGGAGCTCCTACAATGAGCAGTTCTTC.

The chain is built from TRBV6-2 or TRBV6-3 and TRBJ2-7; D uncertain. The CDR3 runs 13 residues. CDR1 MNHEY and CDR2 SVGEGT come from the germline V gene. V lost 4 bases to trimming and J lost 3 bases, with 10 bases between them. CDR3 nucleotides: TGTGCCAGCAGTTTTAGTGGCCGCTACGAGCAGTACTTC. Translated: CASSFSGRYEQYF.

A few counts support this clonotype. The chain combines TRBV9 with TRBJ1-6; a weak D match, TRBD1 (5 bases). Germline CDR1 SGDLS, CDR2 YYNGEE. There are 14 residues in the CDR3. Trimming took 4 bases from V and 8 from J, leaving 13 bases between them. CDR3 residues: CASSSGLGDSPLHF. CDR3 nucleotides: TGTGCCAGCAGCTCGGGCCTAGGGGATTCACCCCTCCACTTT.

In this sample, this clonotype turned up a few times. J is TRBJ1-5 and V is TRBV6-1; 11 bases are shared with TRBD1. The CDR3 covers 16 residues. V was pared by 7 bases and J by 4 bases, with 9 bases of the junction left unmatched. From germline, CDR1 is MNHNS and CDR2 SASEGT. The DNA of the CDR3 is TGTGCCAGCAAGGATTACGGGACAGGGGGTAATCAGCCCCAGCATTTT. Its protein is CASKDYGTGGNQPQHF.

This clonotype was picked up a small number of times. CDR3 in amino acids: CASSPRWDTGELFF. The CDR3 DNA reads as TGTGCCAGCTCACCACGGTGGGACACCGGGGAGCTGTTTTTT. The chain employs TRBV18 and TRBJ2-2, with D hard to call. Per the germline V gene, CDR1 is KGHSH and CDR2 is LQKENI. The CDR3 runs 14 residues. Trimming stripped 1 base from V and 3 bases from J, with 6 bases between.

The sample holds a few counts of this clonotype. CDR3 in amino acids: CASSSVGGTDGYTF. CDR3 coding DNA: TGTGCCAGCAGTTCGGTAGGGGGGACGGATGGCTACACCTTC. The rearrangement uses TRBV12-3 or TRBV12-4 and TRBJ1-2; tentatively, D is TRBD1 (6 bases). The CDR3 is made up of 14 amino acids. Trimming cost V 4 bases and J 6 bases, with 15 bases left between them.

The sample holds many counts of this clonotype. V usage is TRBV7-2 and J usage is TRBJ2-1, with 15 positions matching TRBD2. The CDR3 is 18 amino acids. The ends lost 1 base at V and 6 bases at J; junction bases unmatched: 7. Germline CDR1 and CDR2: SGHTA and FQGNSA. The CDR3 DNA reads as TGTGCCAGCAGCTTAGAAGAGGCGGGACTAGCGGGAGGCAATGAGCAGTTCTTC. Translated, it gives CASSLEEAGLAGGNEQFF.

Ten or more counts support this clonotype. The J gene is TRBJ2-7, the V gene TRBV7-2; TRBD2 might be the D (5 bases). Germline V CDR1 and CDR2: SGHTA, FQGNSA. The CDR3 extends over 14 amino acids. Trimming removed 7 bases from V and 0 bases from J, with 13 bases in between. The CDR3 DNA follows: TGTGCCAGCACCCAGGACTCGATCTCCTACGAGCAGTACTTC. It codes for CASTQDSISYEQYF.

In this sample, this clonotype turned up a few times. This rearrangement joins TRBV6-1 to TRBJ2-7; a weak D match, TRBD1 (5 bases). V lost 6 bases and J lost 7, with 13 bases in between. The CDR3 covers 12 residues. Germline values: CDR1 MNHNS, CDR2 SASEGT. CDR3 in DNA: TGTGCCAGCAGCCCTACAGGATGGGAGCAGTACTTC. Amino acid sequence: CASSPTGWEQYF.

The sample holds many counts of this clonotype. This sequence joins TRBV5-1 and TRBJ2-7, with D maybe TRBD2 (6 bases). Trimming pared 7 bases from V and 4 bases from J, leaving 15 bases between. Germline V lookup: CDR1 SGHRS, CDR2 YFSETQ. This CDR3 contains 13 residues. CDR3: CASFNDGSYEQYF. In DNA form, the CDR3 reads TGCGCCAGCTTCAATGACGGGAGTTACGAGCAGTACTTC. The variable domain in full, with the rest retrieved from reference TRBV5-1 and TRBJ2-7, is KAGVTQTPRYLIKTRGQQVTLSCSPISGHRSVSWYQQTPGQGLQFLFEYFSETQRNKGNFPGRFSGRQFSNSRSEMNVSTLELGDSALYLCASFNDGSYEQYFGPGTRLTVT.

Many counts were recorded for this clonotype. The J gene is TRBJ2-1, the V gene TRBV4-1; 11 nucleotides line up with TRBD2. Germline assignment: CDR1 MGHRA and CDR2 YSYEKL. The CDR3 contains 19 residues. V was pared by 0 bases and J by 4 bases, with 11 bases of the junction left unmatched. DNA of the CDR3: TGCGCCAGCAGCCAAGAAGGGGCGGTAGCGGGAGGGCGATACAATGAGCAGTTCTTC. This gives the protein CASSQEGAVAGGRYNEQFF.

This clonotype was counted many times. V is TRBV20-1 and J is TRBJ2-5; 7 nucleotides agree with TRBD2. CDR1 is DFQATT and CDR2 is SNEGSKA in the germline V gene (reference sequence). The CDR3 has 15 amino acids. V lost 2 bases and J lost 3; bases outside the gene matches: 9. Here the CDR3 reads CSARRGGGTKETQYF. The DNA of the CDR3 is TGCAGTGCTAGACGGGGTGGGGGGACTAAAGAGACCCAGTACTTC.

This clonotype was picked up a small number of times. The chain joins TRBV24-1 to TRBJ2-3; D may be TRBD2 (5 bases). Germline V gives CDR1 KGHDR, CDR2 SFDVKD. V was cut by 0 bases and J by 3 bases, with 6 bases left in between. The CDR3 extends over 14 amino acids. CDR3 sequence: CATSDLRETDTQYF. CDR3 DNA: TGTGCCACCAGTGATTTGCGGGAAACAGATACGCAGTATTTT.

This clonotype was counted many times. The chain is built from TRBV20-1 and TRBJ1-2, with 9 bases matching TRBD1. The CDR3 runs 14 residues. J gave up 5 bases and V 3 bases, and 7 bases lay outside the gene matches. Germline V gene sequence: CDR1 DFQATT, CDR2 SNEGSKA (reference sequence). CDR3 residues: CSARGQGIFYGYTF. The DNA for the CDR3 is TGCAGTGCTAGGGGACAGGGCATTTTTTATGGCTACACCTTC.

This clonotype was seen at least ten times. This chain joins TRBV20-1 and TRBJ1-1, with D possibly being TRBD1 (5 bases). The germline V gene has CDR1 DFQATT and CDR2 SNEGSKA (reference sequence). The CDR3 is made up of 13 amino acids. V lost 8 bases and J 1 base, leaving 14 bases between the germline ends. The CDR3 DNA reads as TGCAGTACCCGGGGCGAAGGGAACACTGAAGCTTTCTTT. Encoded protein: CSTRGEGNTEAFF.

The CDR3 region is CSVGLAGRYEQYF. The DNA of the CDR3 is TGCAGCGTTGGGCTAGCGGGTAGATACGAGCAGTACTTC. The rearrangement joins TRBV29-1 to TRBJ2-7; 8 nucleotides line up with TRBD2. The CDR3 loop spans 13 amino acids. Germline CDR1 SQVTM, CDR2 ANQGSEA. V trimming: 4 bases; J trimming: 4 bases; junction bases outside the gene matches: 6.